Detailed here is one TCR beta chain. cDNA molecules, individually, were tagged with unique molecular identifiers. In TCRdb, the 5' RACE reads were re-called with MiXCR into one record per CDR3 protein. The sample has 68,000 or so distinct CDR3 sequences; about 11% are singletons. The data were obtained in a study of early T cells in non-severe SARS-CoV-2 infection. CDR1 and CDR2 (germline): LGHNT, FRNRAP. Trimming took off 7 bases at V and 0 bases at J, with 10 bases between the two ends. The CDR3 length is 14 residues. The chain carries TRBV12-5 and TRBJ2-1, with D unclear. Sequencing was carried out using whole blood. The TCR originated in an adult who was a healthcare worker with PCR-confirmed SARS-CoV-2 infection or an uninfected control (not recorded which). The CDR3 loop reads CASATISSYNEQFF. Here the CDR3 DNA reads TGTGCTAGTGCCACCATTAGCTCCTACAATGAGCAGTTCTTC.